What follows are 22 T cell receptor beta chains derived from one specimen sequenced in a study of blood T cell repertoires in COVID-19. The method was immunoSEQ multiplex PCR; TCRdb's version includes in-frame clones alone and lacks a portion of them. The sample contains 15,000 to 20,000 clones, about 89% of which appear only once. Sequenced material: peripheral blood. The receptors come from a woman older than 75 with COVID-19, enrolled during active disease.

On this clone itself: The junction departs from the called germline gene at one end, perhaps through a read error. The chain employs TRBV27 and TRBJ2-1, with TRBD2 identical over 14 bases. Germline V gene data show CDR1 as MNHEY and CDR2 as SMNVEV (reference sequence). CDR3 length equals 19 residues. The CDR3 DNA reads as TGTGCCAGCAGTATATCGGGACTAGCGGGAGTTCTGAGTTACAATGAGCAGTTCTTC. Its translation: CASSISGLAGVLSYNEQFF.

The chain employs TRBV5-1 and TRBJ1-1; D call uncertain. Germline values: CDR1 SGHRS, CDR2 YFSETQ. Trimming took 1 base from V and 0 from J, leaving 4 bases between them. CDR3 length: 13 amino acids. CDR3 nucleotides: TGCGCCAGCAGCTTGACAGTGAACACTGAAGCTTTCTTT. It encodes CASSLTVNTEAFF.

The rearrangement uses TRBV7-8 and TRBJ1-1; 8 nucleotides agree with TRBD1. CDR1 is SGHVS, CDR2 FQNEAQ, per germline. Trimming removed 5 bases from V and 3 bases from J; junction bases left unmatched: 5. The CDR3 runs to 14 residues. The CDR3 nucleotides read TGTGCCAGCAGCCTTACAGGGGGAGACACTGAAGCTTTCTTT. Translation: CASSLTGGDTEAFF.

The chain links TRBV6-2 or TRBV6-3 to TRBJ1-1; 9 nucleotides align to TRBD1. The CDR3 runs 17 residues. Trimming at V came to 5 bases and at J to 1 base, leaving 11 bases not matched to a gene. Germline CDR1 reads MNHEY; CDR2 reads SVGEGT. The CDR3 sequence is CASSPLRTGATNTEAFF. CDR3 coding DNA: TGTGCCAGCAGTCCACTCCGGACAGGGGCAACGAACACTGAAGCTTTCTTT.

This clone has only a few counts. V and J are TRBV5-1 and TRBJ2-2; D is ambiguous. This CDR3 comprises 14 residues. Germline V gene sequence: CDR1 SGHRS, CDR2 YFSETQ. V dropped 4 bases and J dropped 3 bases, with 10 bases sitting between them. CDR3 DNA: TGCGCCAGCAGCCTTACCGACTACACCGGGGAGCTGTTTTTT. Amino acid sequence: CASSLTDYTGELFF.

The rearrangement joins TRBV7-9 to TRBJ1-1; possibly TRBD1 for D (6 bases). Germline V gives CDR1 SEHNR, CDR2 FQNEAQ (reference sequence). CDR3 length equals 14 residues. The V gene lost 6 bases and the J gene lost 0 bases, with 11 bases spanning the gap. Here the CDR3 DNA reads TGTGCCAGCAGTCCAGGGGCGCTGAACACTGAAGCTTTCTTT. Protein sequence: CASSPGALNTEAFF.

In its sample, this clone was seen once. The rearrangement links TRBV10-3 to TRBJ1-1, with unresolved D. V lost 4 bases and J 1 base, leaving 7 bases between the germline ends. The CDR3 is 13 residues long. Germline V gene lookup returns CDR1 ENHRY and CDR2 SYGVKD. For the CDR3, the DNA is TGTGCCATCAGTGTAGGAGGGAACACTGAAGCTTTCTTT. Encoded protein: CAISVGGNTEAFF.

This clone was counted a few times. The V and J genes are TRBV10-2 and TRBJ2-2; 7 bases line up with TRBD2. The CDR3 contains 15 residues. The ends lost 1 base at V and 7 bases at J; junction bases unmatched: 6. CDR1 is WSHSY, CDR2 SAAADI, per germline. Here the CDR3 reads CASSELASGGGELFF. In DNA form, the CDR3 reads TGCGCCAGCAGTGAGTTGGCTAGCGGTGGCGGGGAGCTGTTTTTT.

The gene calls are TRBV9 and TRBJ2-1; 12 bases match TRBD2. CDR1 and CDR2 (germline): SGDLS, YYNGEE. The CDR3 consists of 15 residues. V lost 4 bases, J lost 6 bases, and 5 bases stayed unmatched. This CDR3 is CASSRTSGDLNEQFF. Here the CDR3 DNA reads TGTGCCAGCAGCCGGACTAGCGGGGACCTCAATGAGCAGTTCTTC.

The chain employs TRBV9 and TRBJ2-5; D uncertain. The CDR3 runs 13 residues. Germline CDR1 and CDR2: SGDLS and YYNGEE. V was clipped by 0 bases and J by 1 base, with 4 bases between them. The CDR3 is CASSVAPQETQYF. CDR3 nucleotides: TGTGCCAGCAGCGTAGCTCCCCAAGAGACCCAGTACTTC.

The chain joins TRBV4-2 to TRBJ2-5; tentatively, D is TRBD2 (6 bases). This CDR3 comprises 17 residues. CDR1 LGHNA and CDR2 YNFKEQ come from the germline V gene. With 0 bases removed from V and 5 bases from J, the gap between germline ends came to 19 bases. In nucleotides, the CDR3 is TGTGCCAGCAGCCAAGATCGATTGCGGGGATGGGTGGAGACCCAGTACTTC. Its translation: CASSQDRLRGWVETQYF.

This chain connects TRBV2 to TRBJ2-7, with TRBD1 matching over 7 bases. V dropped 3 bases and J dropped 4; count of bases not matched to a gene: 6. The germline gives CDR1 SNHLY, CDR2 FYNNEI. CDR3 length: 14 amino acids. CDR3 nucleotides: TGTGCCAGCAGTGAGAGGGACAGTAGGTACGAGCAGTACTTC. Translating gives CASSERDSRYEQYF.

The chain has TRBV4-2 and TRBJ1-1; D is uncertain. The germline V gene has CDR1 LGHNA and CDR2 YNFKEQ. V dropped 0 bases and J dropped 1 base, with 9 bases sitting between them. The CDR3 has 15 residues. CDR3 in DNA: TGTGCCAGCAGCCAAGACCGGGTTTCGAACACTGAAGCTTTCTTT. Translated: CASSQDRVSNTEAFF.

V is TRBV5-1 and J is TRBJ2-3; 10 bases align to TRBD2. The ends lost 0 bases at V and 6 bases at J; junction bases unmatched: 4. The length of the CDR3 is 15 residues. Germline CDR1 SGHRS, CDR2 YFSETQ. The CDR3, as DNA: TGCGCCAGCAGCTTGGGCACTAGCGGGAAGGATACGCAGTATTTT. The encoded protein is CASSLGTSGKDTQYF.

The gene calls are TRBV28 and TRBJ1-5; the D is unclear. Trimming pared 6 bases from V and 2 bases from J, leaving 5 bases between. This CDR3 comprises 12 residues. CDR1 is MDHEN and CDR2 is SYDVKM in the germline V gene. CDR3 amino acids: CASRGGNQPQHF. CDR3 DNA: TGTGCCAGCAGAGGAGGCAATCAGCCCCAGCATTTT.

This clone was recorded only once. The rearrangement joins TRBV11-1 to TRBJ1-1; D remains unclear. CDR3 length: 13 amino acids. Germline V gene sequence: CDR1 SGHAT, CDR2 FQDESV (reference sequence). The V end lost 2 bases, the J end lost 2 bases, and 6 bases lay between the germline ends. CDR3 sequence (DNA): TGTGCCAGCAGCTTAAGGAGAAACACTGAAGCTTTCTTT. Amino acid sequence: CASSLRRNTEAFF.

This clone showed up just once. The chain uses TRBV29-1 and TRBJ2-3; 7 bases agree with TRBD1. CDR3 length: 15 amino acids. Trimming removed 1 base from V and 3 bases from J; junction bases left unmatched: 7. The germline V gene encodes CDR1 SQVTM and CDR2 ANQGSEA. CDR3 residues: CSVEGGDRVTDTQYF. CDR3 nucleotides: TGCAGCGTTGAAGGGGGTGACAGGGTGACAGATACGCAGTATTTT.

The CDR3 DNA follows: TGTGCCAGCAGTGACAGGGTTGGCTACACCTTC. Its protein product is CASSDRVGYTF. The chain joins TRBV6-6 to TRBJ1-2; 7 bases match TRBD1. Trimming took 5 bases from V and 7 from J; bases not matched to a gene: 1. This CDR3 is 11 amino acids long. CDR1 and CDR2 (germline): MNHNY, SVGAGI (reference sequence).

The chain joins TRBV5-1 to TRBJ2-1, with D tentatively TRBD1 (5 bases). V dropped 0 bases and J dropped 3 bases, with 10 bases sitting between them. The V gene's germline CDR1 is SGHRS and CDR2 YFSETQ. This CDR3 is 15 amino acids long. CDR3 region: CASSLEGMIYNEQFF. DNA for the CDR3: TGCGCCAGCAGCTTGGAGGGGATGATCTACAATGAGCAGTTCTTC.

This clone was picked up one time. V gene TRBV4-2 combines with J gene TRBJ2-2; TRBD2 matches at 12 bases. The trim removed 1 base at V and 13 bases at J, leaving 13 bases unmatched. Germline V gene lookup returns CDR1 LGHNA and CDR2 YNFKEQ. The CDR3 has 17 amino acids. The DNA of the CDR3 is TGTGCCAGCAGCCAAGCGACTAGCGGGGGCGCACCGGGGCTGCTGTTTTTT. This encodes CASSQATSGGAPGLLFF.

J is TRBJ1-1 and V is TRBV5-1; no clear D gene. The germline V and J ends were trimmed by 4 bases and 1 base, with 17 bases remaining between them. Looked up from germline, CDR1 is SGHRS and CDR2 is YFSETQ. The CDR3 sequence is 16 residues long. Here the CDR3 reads CASSPLGGEQNTEAFF. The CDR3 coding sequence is TGCGCCAGCAGCCCCTTGGGCGGGGAGCAGAACACTGAAGCTTTCTTT.

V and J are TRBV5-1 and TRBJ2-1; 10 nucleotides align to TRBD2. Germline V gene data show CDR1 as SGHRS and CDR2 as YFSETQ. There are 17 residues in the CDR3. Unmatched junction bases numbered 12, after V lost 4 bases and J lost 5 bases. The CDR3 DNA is TGCGCCAGCAGCCCCGGACAGCTAGCGGGAGATCACAATGAGCAGTTCTTC. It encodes CASSPGQLAGDHNEQFF.